Listed below are T cell receptor beta chains from one sample, sequenced in a study of blood T cell repertoires in COVID-19. Produced via immunoSEQ multiplex PCR; TCRdb's table is partial and in-frame only. This table holds some 160,000 clones, roughly nine tenths found once. Material: peripheral blood. Receptors originate from a woman aged 60-75 years with active COVID-19. CDR3s include the opening cysteine and the closing phenylalanine or tryptophan.

TRBV6-2/TRBV6-3 CASSSLPTSGYNEQFF
TRBV5-6 CASSFRTGGADTQYF
TRBV6-5 CASVDRVGTEAFF
TRBV5-5 CASSLLLAGGDYEQYF
TRBV2 CASSDFTVGTQYF
TRBV4-1 CASSLRQGLNYEQYF
TRBV5-1 CASSLVPAGGYNEQFF
TRBV6-4 CASSSGVYNEQFF
TRBV4-3 CASSQERDHGVTDTQYF
TRBV9 CASSVNPLPDEQFF
TRBV5-1 CASSSDTRSGANVLTF
TRBV28 CASSFRGSTYEQYF
TRBV6-5 CASSYGRGRSDTQYF
TRBV18 CASSGSDRVYGYTF
TRBV28 CASNNGYMRGGNEQYF